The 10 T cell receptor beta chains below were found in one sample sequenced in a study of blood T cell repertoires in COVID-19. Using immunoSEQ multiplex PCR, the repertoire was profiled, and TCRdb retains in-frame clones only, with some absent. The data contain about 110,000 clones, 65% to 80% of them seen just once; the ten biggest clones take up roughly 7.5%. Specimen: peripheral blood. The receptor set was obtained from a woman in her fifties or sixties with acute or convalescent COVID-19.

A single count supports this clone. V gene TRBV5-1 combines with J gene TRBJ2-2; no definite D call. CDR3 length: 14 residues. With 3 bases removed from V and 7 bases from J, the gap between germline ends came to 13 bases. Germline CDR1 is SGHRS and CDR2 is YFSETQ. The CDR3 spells CASSYPLGGGELFF. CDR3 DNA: TGCGCCAGCAGCTACCCTCTAGGCGGCGGGGAGCTGTTTTTT.

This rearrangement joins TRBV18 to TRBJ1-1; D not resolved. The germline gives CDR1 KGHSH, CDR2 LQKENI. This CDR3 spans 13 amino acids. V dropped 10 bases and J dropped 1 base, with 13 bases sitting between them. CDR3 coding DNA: TGTGCCACCAAAACAGCCGAGAACACTGAAGCTTTCTTT. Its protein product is CATKTAENTEAFF.

CDR3 loop: CASSFLSGQSLGKGNEQFF. CDR3 sequence (DNA): TGCGCCAGCAGCTTTTTATCAGGACAGTCCCTCGGTAAGGGGAATGAGCAGTTCTTC. The gene calls are TRBV5-1 and TRBJ2-1; D is perhaps TRBD1 (6 bases). Germline V gene data show CDR1 as SGHRS and CDR2 as YFSETQ. V lost 2 bases to trimming and J lost 7 bases, with 28 bases between them. The CDR3 is 19 amino acids. The complete variable domain, with remaining parts taken from reference TRBV5-1 and TRBJ2-1, reads KAGVTQTPRYLIKTRGQQVTLSCSPISGHRSVSWYQQTPGQGLQFLFEYFSETQRNKGNFPGRFSGRQFSNSRSEMNVSTLELGDSALYLCASSFLSGQSLGKGNEQFFGPGTRLTVL.

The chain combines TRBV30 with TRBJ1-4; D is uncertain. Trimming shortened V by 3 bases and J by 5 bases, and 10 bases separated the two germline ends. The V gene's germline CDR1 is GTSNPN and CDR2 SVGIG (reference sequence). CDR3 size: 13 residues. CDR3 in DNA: TGTGCCTGGAGATTGGCCTTAAATGAAAAACTGTTTTTT. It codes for CAWRLALNEKLFF.

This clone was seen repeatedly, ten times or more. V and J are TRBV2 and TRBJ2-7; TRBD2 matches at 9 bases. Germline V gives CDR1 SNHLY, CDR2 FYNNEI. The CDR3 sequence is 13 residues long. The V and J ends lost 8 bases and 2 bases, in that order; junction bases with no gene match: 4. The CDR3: CASETSGTYEQYF. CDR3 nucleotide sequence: TGTGCCAGCGAGACTAGCGGAACCTACGAGCAGTACTTC.

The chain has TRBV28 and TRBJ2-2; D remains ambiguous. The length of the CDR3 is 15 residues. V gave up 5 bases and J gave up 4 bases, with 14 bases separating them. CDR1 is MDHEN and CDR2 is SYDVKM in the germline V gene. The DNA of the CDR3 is TGTGCCAGCAGTCCGAGAAGACAAGCCACCGGGGAGCTGTTTTTT. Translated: CASSPRRQATGELFF.

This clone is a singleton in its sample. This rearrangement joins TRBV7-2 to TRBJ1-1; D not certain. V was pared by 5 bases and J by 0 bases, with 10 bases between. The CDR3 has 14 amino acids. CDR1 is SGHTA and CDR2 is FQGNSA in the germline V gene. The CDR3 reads CASSHKPVNTEAFF. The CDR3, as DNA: TGTGCCAGCAGCCACAAACCAGTGAACACTGAAGCTTTCTTT.

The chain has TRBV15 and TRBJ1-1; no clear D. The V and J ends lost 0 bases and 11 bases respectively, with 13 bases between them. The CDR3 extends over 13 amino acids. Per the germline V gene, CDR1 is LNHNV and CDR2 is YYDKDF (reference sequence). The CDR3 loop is CATSRDLESPAFF. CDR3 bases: TGTGCCACCAGCAGAGATTTAGAGTCTCCGGCTTTCTTT.

In DNA form, the CDR3 reads TGTGCCATCAGTGAGTCATACCAAAACTCGAACACCGGGGAGCTGTTTTTT. Amino acid sequence: CAISESYQNSNTGELFF. The chain has TRBV10-3 and TRBJ2-2; D gene uncertain. The germline CDR1 and CDR2 sequences are ENHRY and SYGVKD. Trimming pared 0 bases from V and 0 bases from J, leaving 11 bases between. The CDR3 is 17 amino acids.

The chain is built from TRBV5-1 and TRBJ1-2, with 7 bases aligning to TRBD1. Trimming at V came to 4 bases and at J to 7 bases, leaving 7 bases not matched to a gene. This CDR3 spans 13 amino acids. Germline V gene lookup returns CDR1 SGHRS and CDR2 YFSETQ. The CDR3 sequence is CASSPEGQTGYTF. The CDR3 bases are TGCGCCAGCAGCCCGGAGGGACAGACTGGCTACACCTTC.